This T cell receptor beta chain is from a study of blood T cells in healthy people across ages (dated by TCRdb to 2014 to 2015). As for the study more broadly: In model experiments, template switching captured roughly one uniquely barcoded TCR beta cDNA molecule for every two T cells. For two donors (one aged 18 to 29 and one aged 80 or older), the study analyzed two additional independent replicas of 1 million unique cDNA reads from the same blood draw. To track age-related changes in TCR beta repertoire diversity, the study relied on deep sequencing normalized with unique cDNA molecular identifiers. The donors were split into four age groups: young (average about 15 years), middle-aged (39), aged (62) and long-lived (over 80). To avoid experimental bias, donors of different ages were randomly spread across the sequencing lanes. The study at large found these results: The CMV infection status of donors was not known, potentially confounding age-related changes in expanded clonotypes. Total diversity estimates from one million sequenced T cells were considered lower bounds and underestimates. Because profiling used bulk unsorted PBMCs, naive and antigen-experienced compartments could not be compared conclusively. Compared with the aged group, more naive CD4+ T cells, fewer expanded clones and increased TCR diversity were shown by the long-lived group, suggesting age selection. Observed TCR beta diversity correlated strongly with the percentage of naive T cells measured by flow cytometry. As age increased, observed TCR beta diversity per million T cells dropped in a roughly linear way, and a significant reduction was already evident by age 40.

Including the terminal cysteine and phenylalanine, the CDR3 comprises 14 residues. The CDR3 DNA has 42 bases and is translated from base 1. Sequences SQVTM (CDR1) and ANQGSEA (CDR2) are obtained from the germline V gene. Library method: 5' RACE. The instrument was an Illumina HiSeq 2500. A second PCR of about 6 to 11 cycles was performed with a sample-barcoded 5' primer and a J-beta primer mix. A unique molecular identifier was introduced onto each TCR beta cDNA molecule by a template-switch 5' adaptor carrying 12 random nucleotides. Each sample yielded at least 3 million CDR3-containing paired-end reads. First-strand cDNA was synthesized from all RNA with the Mint cDNA synthesis kit, primed by a TRBC-specific oligonucleotide. All cDNA was treated with uracil-DNA glycosylase and then went through a first 18-cycle PCR with the universal primers M1SS and BC2_uni_R. As for how the authors treated the data: For normalization, 1 million high-quality reads, each with a distinct molecular identifier, were randomly selected from each sample. Reads with shared molecular identifiers were discarded instead of being binned into consensus sequences. CDR3 identification, clonotype clustering and error correction used MiTCR with a Q25 quality threshold and the strictest error-elimination algorithm. A nonparametric unseen species model with Euler transformation was used to estimate lower-bound total TCR beta diversity. TCRdb itself trimmed the public reads at Q25 with fastp, ran MiXCR and retained productive beta chains. CDR3 protein duplicates are merged, each entry listing the most common genes and DNA. The V and J calls come from TCRdb's annotation, not from the publication. This sample gives hundreds of thousands of distinct CDR3 sequences in total; around half of them show up just once. 25% to 35% of the sample lies in the top ten.

Donors were a few dozen systemically healthy Caucasian individuals from Russia aged roughly 6 to 95 years. Each donor gave ten milliliters of peripheral blood, drawn into EDTA-treated Vacutainer tubes. Ficoll-Paque density-gradient centrifugation was used to isolate PBMCs, with at least 6 million obtained per sample. Trizol reagent was used to extract total RNA from the PBMCs, yielding at least 6 micrograms per sample. Naive CD45RAhigh/CD27high T cell percentages were measured by flow cytometry on a PBMC aliquot from every donor. This clonotype has only a few counts. What this receptor recognizes is not known. No base quality values were provided; no much bigger clone lies one nucleotide off.

The TCR was taken from a woman aged 55-70 years in good health. The V and J genes are TRBV29-1 and TRBJ2-1, with TRBD2 tentatively as D gene (6 bases match). Gene TRBJ2-7 matches the end of the DNA better, so the J call may be wrong. Input material: blood. The nucleotide sequence is given as TGCAGCGTTGAGTTAGCGGCCTCCTACAATGAGCAGTACTTC. The translation is CSVELAASYNEQYF.